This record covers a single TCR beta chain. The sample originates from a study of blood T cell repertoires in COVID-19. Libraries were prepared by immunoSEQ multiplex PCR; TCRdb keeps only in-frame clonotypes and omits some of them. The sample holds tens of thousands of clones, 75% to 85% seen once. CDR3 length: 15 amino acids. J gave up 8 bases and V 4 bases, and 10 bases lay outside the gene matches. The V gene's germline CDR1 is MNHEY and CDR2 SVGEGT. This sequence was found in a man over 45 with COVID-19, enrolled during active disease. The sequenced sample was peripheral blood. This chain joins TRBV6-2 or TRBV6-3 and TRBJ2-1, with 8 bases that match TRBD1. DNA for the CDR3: TGTGCCAGCAGTTCTTCCAGGGGGCATTTAGATGAGCAGTTCTTC. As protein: CASSSSRGHLDEQFF.